These T cell receptor beta chains were read from a single sample in a study of CD8+CD57+ T cells in acquired aplastic anemia. MiXCR, applied by TCRdb to the reads, yields one record per CDR3 protein. The sample consists of roughly 190,000 distinct CDR3 sequences, roughly half of them appearing once. What was sequenced was sorted CD4+, CD8+, or CD8+CD57+ T cells (not recorded which) from PBMCs. The receptor set was obtained from a human donor in good health, serving as a control. The CDR3 runs from the conserved cysteine through the conserved F or W. Each record gives: V gene, clone size, J gene, D gene, CDR3 DNA, CDR3 protein. D genes are given only for firm matches. The size of a clone is reported for some rows only, either as once, few or many, or as a class for expanded clones.

>TRBV29-1|NA|TRBJ2-7|NA
TGCAGCGTTTCCGGGACGGCGAGCTCCTACGAGCAGTACTTC
CSVSGTASSYEQYF
>TRBV14|NA|TRBJ1-1|NA
TGTGCCAGCAGACATCAGGTCAACACTGAAGCTTTCTTT
CASRHQVNTEAFF
>TRBV2|many|TRBJ1-6|TRBD1
TGTGCCAGCAGTGAAAGGGAGGGGGCAGGGAATTCACCCCTCCACTTT
CASSEREGAGNSPLHF
>TRBV7-6|many|TRBJ2-1|TRBD1
TGTGCCAGCAGCTCCTTACAGGGGGGCGGTGAGCAGTTCTTC
CASSSLQGGGEQFF
>TRBV7-8|many|TRBJ2-3|TRBD2
TGTGCCAGCAGCTTACCCGGACTAGCGGAGTGGTTGGATACGCAGTATTTT
CASSLPGLAEWLDTQYF
>TRBV24-1|few|TRBJ2-3|TRBD2
TGTGCCACCAGTGATACGGGACTAGCGGGGGCCAACACAGATACGCAGTATTTT
CATSDTGLAGANTDTQYF
>TRBV4-1|NA|TRBJ2-7|NA
TGCGCCAGCAGCCAAGATAATCGACAGGACGGGAGCTCCTACGAGCAGTACTTC
CASSQDNRQDGSSYEQYF
>TRBV4-1|NA|TRBJ1-3|TRBD1
TGCGCCAGCAGCCCCTATGGACAGGGGGCCGACTCTGGAAACACCATATATTTT
CASSPYGQGADSGNTIYF
>TRBV5-4|once|TRBJ2-7|TRBD1
TGTGCCAGCAGCTTGGAAGGGGGCTTGTCCTACGAGCAGTACTTC
CASSLEGGLSYEQYF
>TRBV5-1|NA|TRBJ1-6|NA
TGCGCCAGCAGCTTGGCAGGGCGATCACCCCTCCACTTT
CASSLAGRSPLHF
>TRBV5-5|many|TRBJ2-7|NA
TGTGCCAGCAGCTTGGCATGGGGGAGCTCCTACGAGCAGTACTTC
CASSLAWGSSYEQYF
>TRBV7-9|many|TRBJ1-3|TRBD1
TGTGCCAGCAGCTTAGACAGGGGCCCTGGAAACACCATATATTTT
CASSLDRGPGNTIYF
>TRBV7-9|NA|TRBJ2-7|NA
TGCGCCAGCAGCTTGGGGGCAGGGGAGAGGCAGTACTTC
CASSLGAGERQYF
>TRBV5-5|many|TRBJ1-6|NA
TGTGCCAGCAGCTTGCCGGGCCTCTATAATTCACCCCTCCACTTT
CASSLPGLYNSPLHF
>TRBV20-1|NA|TRBJ2-7|TRBD1
TGCAGTGCCATTCCGGGACAGACGACATACGAGCAGTACTTC
CSAIPGQTTYEQYF
>TRBV30|NA|TRBJ2-7|TRBD1
TGTGCCTGGGTGGGACAGTCCTACGAGCAGTACTTC
CAWVGQSYEQYF